These T cell receptor beta chains were read from a single sample in a study of post-analysis software for immune sequencing data. TCRdb re-called the PCR reads through MiXCR, storing one row per CDR3 protein. Of fewer than 850,000 distinct CDR3 sequences in the sample, just under 30% are singletons; the top ten hold roughly 0.57%. The sequenced sample consisted of blood. The source is a girl aged 5 to 17 with multiple sclerosis. CDR3s include the opening cysteine and the closing phenylalanine or tryptophan. A D gene is named only where the DNA matches it firmly. Size tells how often a clone was seen (once, few, many) or the class of an expanded clone, and some rows leave it out.

d_gene	v_gene	j_gene	abundance	CDR3aa	CDR3nt
TRBD1	TRBV29-1	TRBJ1-1	NA	CSVTDRLNTEAFF	TGCAGCGTTACGGACAGGCTGAACACTGAAGCTTTCTTT
NA	TRBV7-9	TRBJ2-5	many	CASSLVGAQETQYF	TGTGCCAGCAGCTTAGTCGGGGCCCAAGAGACCCAGTACTTC
NA	TRBV12-3/TRBV12-4	TRBJ1-1	NA	CASSLTGITEAFF	TGTGCCAGCAGTTTAACCGGGATTACTGAAGCTTTCTTT
NA	TRBV20-1	TRBJ1-2	few	CSALGRADGDYGYTF	TGCAGTGCTCTAGGAAGGGCGGACGGGGACTATGGCTACACCTTC
NA	TRBV5-1	TRBJ2-3	few	CASNLGRVRLTDTQYF	TGCGCCAGCAACTTGGGAAGGGTTCGGTTGACAGATACGCAGTATTTT
TRBD1	TRBV6-1	TRBJ2-1	NA	CASSSTTGLDEQFF	TGTGCCAGCAGTTCAACGACAGGGTTGGATGAGCAGTTCTTC
NA	TRBV20-1	TRBJ2-1	few	CSASLPPSAGNEQFF	TGCAGTGCTAGCCTACCCCCTAGCGCAGGCAATGAGCAGTTCTTC
NA	TRBV7-2	TRBJ2-5	NA	CASSLGTNNEQYF	TGTGCCAGCAGCTTGGGGACCAACAATGAGCAGTACTTC
NA	TRBV15	TRBJ2-1	NA	CATSRASSGQNEQFF	NA
NA	TRBV28	TRBJ1-1	NA	CASKVLSTEAFF	TGTGCCAGCAAAGTCCTATCCACTGAAGCTTTCTTT
TRBD1	TRBV20-1	TRBJ2-1	NA	CSALILQGVRDEQFF	TGCAGTGCCCTAATCTTACAGGGGGTTCGGGATGAGCAGTTCTTC
NA	TRBV28	TRBJ2-2	once	CASSPARVTGELFF	TGTGCCAGCAGTCCCGCCCGGGTAACCGGGGAGCTGTTTTTT
TRBD2	TRBV24-1	TRBJ2-3	NA	CATSGVKRGGGDTQYF	TGTGCCACCAGTGGGGTCAAGCGGGGGGGTGGAGATACGCAGTATTTT
NA	TRBV20-1	TRBJ2-1	NA	CSASKGRLGEQFF	TGCAGTGCTAGTAAGGGCCGCCTCGGGGAGCAGTTCTTC
NA	TRBV7-9	TRBJ1-2	NA	CASSLFATAINYGYTF	TGTGCCAGCAGCTTATTCGCGACAGCGATTAACTATGGCTACACCTTC
TRBD1	TRBV20-1	TRBJ2-7	NA	CSGYRDRPYEQYF	TGCAGTGGATACCGGGACAGGCCCTACGAGCAGTACTTC